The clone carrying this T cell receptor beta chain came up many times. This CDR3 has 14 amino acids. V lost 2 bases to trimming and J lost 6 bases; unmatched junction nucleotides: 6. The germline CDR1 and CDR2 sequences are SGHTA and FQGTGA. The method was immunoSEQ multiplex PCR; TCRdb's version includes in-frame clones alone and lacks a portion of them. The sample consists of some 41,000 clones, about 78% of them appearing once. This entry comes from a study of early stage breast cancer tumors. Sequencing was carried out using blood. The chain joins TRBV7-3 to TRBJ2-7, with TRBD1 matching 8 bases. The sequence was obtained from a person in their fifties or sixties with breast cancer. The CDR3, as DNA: TGTGCCAGCAGCTTAGGGCCTGGACAGGGCGAGCAGTACTTC. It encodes CASSLGPGQGEQYF.